Listed here are 31 T cell receptor beta chains from one sample, sequenced in a study of cytomegalovirus exposure and HLA in healthy donors. PCR involved 60 Vbeta and 13 Jbeta primers. Produced via immunoSEQ multiplex PCR; TCRdb's table is partial and in-frame only. The table includes 130,000 to 150,000 clones, approximately 79% detected once. What was sequenced was PBMCs. Receptor source: a woman aged 40 to 49 in good health and CMV-seropositive.

The chain has TRBV6-5 and TRBJ2-5; D perhaps matches TRBD2 (5 bases). Trimming removed 2 bases from V and 5 bases from J, with 12 bases in between. This CDR3 region has 14 residues. Germline lookup yields CDR1 MNHEY and CDR2 SVGAGI. In DNA form, the CDR3 reads TGTGCCAGCAGTTACGGGCCGGGGAGCGAGACCCAGTACTTC. Protein: CASSYGPGSETQYF.

The CDR3 DNA is TGTGCCAGCAGACACGACAGGGTAGTTTATGGCTACACCTTC. Its translation: CASRHDRVVYGYTF. This rearrangement joins TRBV6-5 to TRBJ1-2; 7 bases agree with TRBD1. V dropped 6 bases and J dropped 5; count of bases not matched to a gene: 9. Germline CDR1 and CDR2: MNHEY and SVGAGI. The CDR3 runs to 14 residues.

V and J are TRBV10-1 and TRBJ2-7; unclear D gene. CDR1 and CDR2 from the germline V gene are WNHNN and SYGVQD (reference sequence). V lost 8 bases, J lost 6 bases, and 14 bases lay in between. The CDR3 length is 12 residues. The chain's CDR3 is CASPTPSAEQYF. In DNA, the CDR3 is TGCGCCAGCCCCACCCCTAGTGCCGAGCAGTACTTC.

This chain connects TRBV5-1 to TRBJ2-7, with 9 bases identical to TRBD1. CDR1 and CDR2 from the germline V gene are SGHRS and YFSETQ. The CDR3 spans 17 residues. V was clipped by 7 bases and J by 1 base; unmatched bases: 15. CDR3 sequence reads: CASSLIPPGQGSYEQYF. The CDR3, as DNA: TGCGCCAGCTCACTCATCCCTCCGGGACAGGGATCCTACGAGCAGTACTTC.

The chain uses TRBV9 and TRBJ2-3, with D tentatively TRBD1 (6 bases). V lost 0 bases and J 8 bases, leaving 16 bases between the germline ends. The CDR3 length is 15 residues. Germline lookup yields CDR1 SGDLS and CDR2 YYNGEE. CDR3 protein: CASSVVQGSSGTQYF. The CDR3 DNA is TGTGCCAGCAGCGTAGTACAGGGTTCGTCGGGTACGCAGTATTTT.

The rearrangement links TRBV15 to TRBJ2-1; 8 bases fit TRBD2. J was trimmed by 4 bases and V by 5 bases; bases with no gene match: 10. Germline-derived CDR1 and CDR2 are LNHNV and YYDKDF (reference sequence). The CDR3 covers 16 residues. For the CDR3, the DNA is TGTGCCACCAGCCCCTCCGGGGGGGGAGGGTACAATGAGCAGTTCTTC. It codes for CATSPSGGGGYNEQFF.

The chain employs TRBV7-9 and TRBJ1-1; 8 bases are shared with TRBD1. Germline V gene data show CDR1 as SEHNR and CDR2 as FQNEAQ (reference sequence). This CDR3 contains 13 residues. J was trimmed by 5 bases and V by 5 bases; bases with no gene match: 4. As DNA, the CDR3 is TGTGCCAGCAGCGAACAGGGGGGGACTGAAGCTTTCTTT. The encoded protein is CASSEQGGTEAFF. The entire variable domain, with the rest obtained from reference TRBV7-9 and TRBJ1-1, is as follows: DTGVSQNPRHKITKRGQNVTFRCDPISEHNRLYWYRQTLGQGPEFLTYFQNEAQLEKSRLLSDRFSAERPKGSFSTLEIQRTEQGDSAMYLCASSEQGGTEAFFGQGTRLTVV.

V usage is TRBV5-1 and J usage is TRBJ1-1; D remains unclear. The germline V gene encodes CDR1 SGHRS and CDR2 YFSETQ. This CDR3 spans 15 amino acids. Trimming took 0 bases from V and 1 from J, leaving 10 bases between them. CDR3 sequence reads: CASSLELAGNTEAFF. CDR3 nucleotides: TGCGCCAGCAGCTTGGAGTTGGCAGGGAACACTGAAGCTTTCTTT.

The chain carries TRBV10-3 and TRBJ2-7, with TRBD1 identical over 9 bases. The V and J ends lost 4 bases and 4 bases, in that order; junction bases with no gene match: 8. This CDR3 region has 15 residues. Per the germline V gene, CDR1 is ENHRY and CDR2 is SYGVKD. This CDR3 is CAISVAQGAGYEQYF. DNA of the CDR3: TGTGCCATCAGTGTAGCACAGGGGGCGGGGTACGAGCAGTACTTC.

The chain is built from TRBV7-9 and TRBJ2-7, with a possible D match to TRBD1 (6 bases). CDR1 is SEHNR, CDR2 FQNEAQ, per germline (reference sequence). The V end lost 5 bases, the J end lost 2 bases, and 13 bases lay between the germline ends. The CDR3 totals 14 residues. This chain's CDR3 is CASSQGTGTYEQYF. As DNA, the CDR3 is TGTGCCAGCAGCCAGGGGACCGGAACCTACGAGCAGTACTTC.

This clone is a singleton in its sample. V gene TRBV2 combines with J gene TRBJ1-2; 8 nucleotides align to TRBD1. The J segment lost 3 bases and the V segment lost 4 bases, leaving 4 bases of the junction unmatched. The CDR3 sequence is 14 residues long. CDR1 is SNHLY, CDR2 FYNNEI, per germline. CDR3 in amino acids: CASSASTGDYGYTF. As DNA, the CDR3 is TGTGCCAGCAGTGCGTCGACAGGGGACTATGGCTACACCTTC.

This clone was recorded a few times. The V and J genes are TRBV6-6 and TRBJ2-7, with TRBD2 matching 9 bases. The V gene end was trimmed by 5 bases and the J gene end by 0 bases; junction bases not matched to a gene: 8. Germline-derived CDR1 and CDR2 are MNHNY and SVGAGI (reference sequence). The CDR3 covers 16 residues. The CDR3 loop reads CASSTSRGGASYEQYF. The CDR3, as DNA: TGTGCCAGCAGTACCTCACGCGGGGGGGCCTCCTACGAGCAGTACTTC.

This clone was counted once. CDR3 amino acids: CASRRTGDYGYTF. CDR3 sequence (DNA): TGTGCCAGCAGACGGACAGGGGACTATGGCTACACCTTC. The chain links TRBV27 to TRBJ1-2; 9 nucleotides line up with TRBD1. The CDR3 has 13 amino acids. V lost 6 bases to trimming and J lost 3 bases; unmatched junction nucleotides: 2. Per the germline V gene, CDR1 is MNHEY and CDR2 is SMNVEV (reference sequence).

This clone was recorded only once. V and J are TRBV19 and TRBJ1-5, with 7 positions matching TRBD1. CDR1 and CDR2 from the germline V gene are LNHDA and SQIVND (reference sequence). V trimming: 10 bases; J trimming: 6 bases; junction bases outside the gene matches: 9. The CDR3 sequence is 13 residues long. Written as DNA, the CDR3 is TGTGCCACGGCGACAGGGCCCCGTCAGCCCCAGCATTTT. This translates into CATATGPRQPQHF.

The V call is TRBV5-5, the J call TRBJ2-3, with a weak D call TRBD2 (5 bases). Germline V gene data show CDR1 as SGHKS and CDR2 as YYEKEE (reference sequence). Trimming took off 4 bases at V and 0 bases at J, with 15 bases between the two ends. This CDR3 is built from 16 residues. CDR3: CASSELRGVSTDTQYF. The CDR3 DNA is TGTGCCAGCAGCGAACTACGGGGTGTGAGCACAGATACGCAGTATTTT.

This chain connects TRBV7-9 to TRBJ1-3, with a weak D call TRBD1 (5 bases). The ends were cut back, 1 base at V and 0 bases at J, with 13 bases in the middle. The CDR3 loop spans 17 amino acids. Germline V gene lookup returns CDR1 SEHNR and CDR2 FQNEAQ (reference sequence). The CDR3 coding sequence is TGTGCCAGCAGCTTAGGGATAGGAACAGGCTCTGGAAACACCATATATTTT. It encodes CASSLGIGTGSGNTIYF. The whole variable domain, remainder taken from reference TRBV7-9 and TRBJ1-3, is DTGVSQNPRHKITKRGQNVTFRCDPISEHNRLYWYRQTLGQGPEFLTYFQNEAQLEKSRLLSDRFSAERPKGSFSTLEIQRTEQGDSAMYLCASSLGIGTGSGNTIYFGEGSWLTVV.

This sequence joins TRBV5-4 and TRBJ2-1, with 9 nucleotides matching TRBD1. This CDR3 is 15 amino acids long. CDR1 is SGHNT, CDR2 YYREEE, per germline (reference sequence). J gave up 6 bases and V 3 bases, and 7 bases lay outside the gene matches. The CDR3 coding sequence is TGTGCCAGCAGCTGGCCACAGGGGGCGAGCAATGAGCAGTTCTTC. This encodes CASSWPQGASNEQFF.

The rearrangement joins TRBV28 to TRBJ1-2; 11 bases are shared with TRBD1. Trimming at V came to 2 bases and at J to 7 bases, leaving 6 bases not matched to a gene. Per the germline V gene, CDR1 is MDHEN and CDR2 is SYDVKM. There are 15 residues in the CDR3. This CDR3 reads CASSLPPGQGGGYTF. Written as DNA, the CDR3 is TGTGCCAGCAGTTTACCCCCGGGACAGGGGGGTGGCTACACCTTC.

V is TRBV5-1 and J is TRBJ1-4; 10 bases fit TRBD1. Germline CDR1 and CDR2: SGHRS and YFSETQ. CDR3 length equals 17 residues. J lost 7 bases, V lost 5 bases, and 14 bases had no gene match. The CDR3 here is CASRWGGTGARGEKLFF. Here the CDR3 DNA reads TGCGCCAGCAGATGGGGCGGGACAGGGGCGCGAGGTGAAAAACTGTTTTTT.

This chain connects TRBV27 to TRBJ2-3; the match to TRBD1 covers 10 bases. The CDR3 consists of 15 residues. Trimming took 7 bases from V and 2 from J; bases not matched to a gene: 6. The germline CDR1 and CDR2 sequences are MNHEY and SMNVEV (reference sequence). The CDR3 DNA follows: TGTGCCAGCAACACGGGACAGGGGTTCACAGATACGCAGTATTTT. This translates into CASNTGQGFTDTQYF.

V usage is TRBV7-9 and J usage is TRBJ2-5, with 8 bases matching TRBD2. V shed 0 bases, J shed 0 bases, and the junction held 3 bases outside the gene matches. CDR1 SEHNR and CDR2 FQNEAQ come from the germline V gene (reference sequence). The CDR3 is 16 amino acids. Written as DNA, the CDR3 is TGTGCCAGCAGCTTAGCTGGCGGGGGGTACCAAGAGACCCAGTACTTC. Translated: CASSLAGGGYQETQYF.

The chain is built from TRBV5-1 and TRBJ2-7; a possible D gene is TRBD1 (6 bases). Germline V gene sequence: CDR1 SGHRS, CDR2 YFSETQ. The CDR3 runs to 14 residues. Between the trimmed V and J ends, which lost 7 bases and 7 bases, there was a span of 21 bases. Written as DNA, the CDR3 is TGCGCCAGCCGCGCCTCAGGGGATATGTGGGAGCAGTACTTC. It is translated as CASRASGDMWEQYF. The full variable domain, rest sourced from reference TRBV5-1 and TRBJ2-7, is KAGVTQTPRYLIKTRGQQVTLSCSPISGHRSVSWYQQTPGQGLQFLFEYFSETQRNKGNFPGRFSGRQFSNSRSEMNVSTLELGDSALYLCASRASGDMWEQYFGPGTRLTVT.

V and J are TRBV27 and TRBJ1-1; D is ambiguous. This CDR3 region has 13 residues. The germline gives CDR1 MNHEY, CDR2 SMNVEV (reference sequence). The V end was cut by 3 bases, the J end by 2 bases, with 7 bases between. In nucleotides, the CDR3 is TGTGCCAGCAGTTTCAACAGAAACACTGAAGCTTTCTTT. Protein sequence: CASSFNRNTEAFF.

V and J are TRBV19 and TRBJ1-1, with a tentative D call TRBD1 (5 bases). V dropped 6 bases and J dropped 3 bases, with 11 bases sitting between them. The length of the CDR3 is 13 residues. The germline V gene has CDR1 LNHDA and CDR2 SQIVND (reference sequence). The CDR3 DNA is TGTGCCAGTAGCCGGACACTCGACACTGAAGCTTTCTTT. Its protein product is CASSRTLDTEAFF.

V and J are TRBV19 and TRBJ2-5; TRBD1 matches 10 bases. The J call could be wrong; TRBJ2-7 is a better fit for the DNA end. Germline CDR1 reads LNHDA; CDR2 reads SQIVND (reference sequence). This CDR3 contains 14 residues. CDR3 amino acids: CASSKPGQGSEQYF. The CDR3 region has the DNA TGTGCCAGTAGTAAACCGGGACAGGGGTCCGAGCAGTACTTC.

The chain combines TRBV19 with TRBJ2-7; D is possibly TRBD1 (6 bases). From germline, CDR1 is LNHDA and CDR2 SQIVND (reference sequence). This CDR3 comprises 13 residues. Trimming removed 9 bases from V and 3 bases from J, with 15 bases in between. The CDR3 coding sequence is TGTGCCAGCGGAGAGGGGGAAAACTACGAGCAGTACTTC. It translates to CASGEGENYEQYF.

The CDR3 reads CSVEEYYLNTEAFF. The CDR3 DNA sequence: TGCAGCGTTGAAGAATATTACTTGAACACTGAAGCTTTCTTT. This chain links TRBV29-1 with TRBJ1-1; no firm D call. Germline V lookup: CDR1 SQVTM, CDR2 ANQGSEA. The CDR3 covers 14 residues. Trimming stripped 0 bases from V and 0 bases from J, with 8 bases between.

This clone occurred a few times. The V and J genes are TRBV7-6 and TRBJ2-2; D is unclear. The V gene lost 6 bases and the J gene lost 0 bases, with 14 bases spanning the gap. The germline V gene encodes CDR1 SGHVS and CDR2 FNYEAQ. This CDR3 comprises 16 residues. The CDR3: CASSPAYLANTGELFF. CDR3 bases: TGTGCCAGCAGTCCGGCTTACCTAGCGAACACCGGGGAGCTGTTTTTT.

This clone was detected a few times. The chain recombines TRBV7-7 with TRBJ2-2; no clear D. The CDR3 is 15 residues long. Germline lookup yields CDR1 SSHAT and CDR2 FNYEAQ (reference sequence). With 3 bases removed from V and 1 base from J, the gap between germline ends came to 9 bases. CDR3 protein: CASSFSGLNTGELFF. The CDR3 DNA is TGTGCCAGCAGCTTTTCGGGTTTGAACACCGGGGAGCTGTTTTTT.

The V and J genes are TRBV6-5 and TRBJ1-5, with 9 bases aligning to TRBD1. Trimming cost V 5 bases and J 5 bases; bases outside gene matches: 7. CDR3 length: 15 residues. Germline loops: CDR1 MNHEY, CDR2 SVGAGI. The CDR3 loop reads CASSTGTGLHQPQHF. CDR3 bases: TGTGCCAGCAGTACCGGGACAGGGCTTCATCAGCCCCAGCATTTT.

This rearrangement joins TRBV2 to TRBJ1-2, with D unresolved. The germline V gene encodes CDR1 SNHLY and CDR2 FYNNEI. The CDR3 covers 11 residues. V shed 7 bases and J shed 1 base, with 4 bases lying between them. CDR3 amino acids: CASTSNYGYTF. Written as DNA, the CDR3 is TGTGCCAGCACGAGTAACTATGGCTACACCTTC.